A single sample gave rise to the 23 T cell receptor beta chains below, sequenced in a study of blood T cell repertoires in COVID-19. TCRdb keeps only in-frame clones here, not all; method: immunoSEQ multiplex PCR. The sample includes around 400,000 clones, 80% to 90% of them seen just once. The source material was peripheral blood. These receptor sequences come from a woman aged 30 to 39 with COVID-19, enrolled during active disease.

CDR3 loop: CASSEGYEKLFF. Written as DNA, the CDR3 is TGTGCCAGCAGCGAGGGCTATGAAAAACTGTTTTTT. J is TRBJ1-4 and V is TRBV6-5; D is unclear. Germline values: CDR1 MNHEY, CDR2 SVGAGI. Trimming took off 6 bases at V and 6 bases at J, with 8 bases between the two ends. This CDR3 comprises 12 residues.

The chain joins TRBV6-5 to TRBJ2-7; D is undetermined. Trimming removed 4 bases at V and 0 bases at J, with 7 bases between. The CDR3 sequence is 13 residues long. Germline lookup yields CDR1 MNHEY and CDR2 SVGAGI. The CDR3 is CASSLPSSYEQYF. In DNA form, the CDR3 reads TGTGCCAGCAGTTTACCTAGCTCCTACGAGCAGTACTTC.

The CDR3 nucleotides are TGTGCCAGCAGTGAAAGTAGCGCCCCAGTGAATGAGCAGTTCTTC. Residues: CASSESSAPVNEQFF. The rearrangement joins TRBV2 to TRBJ2-1; maybe TRBD2 (5 bases). Per germline, CDR1 SNHLY and CDR2 FYNNEI. The CDR3 contains 15 residues. Trimming took 2 bases from V and 7 from J, leaving 15 bases between them.

CDR3 bases: TGTGCCACCAGTGATCGACTAGCGGGAGGGCCGAAGTCGGAGACCCAGTACTTC. Protein: CATSDRLAGGPKSETQYF. This chain joins TRBV24-1 and TRBJ2-5, with 14 bases identical to TRBD2. Losses at the gene ends were 3 bases for V and 5 bases for J; bases not matched to a gene: 10. The germline V gene encodes CDR1 KGHDR and CDR2 SFDVKD. There are 18 residues in the CDR3.

The chain joins TRBV5-1 to TRBJ2-1, with TRBD1 matching over 9 bases. V lost 4 bases, J lost 5 bases, and 4 bases stayed unmatched. Germline CDR1 and CDR2: SGHRS and YFSETQ. The CDR3 sequence is 14 residues long. The CDR3 DNA sequence: TGCGCCAGCAGCCAGGGACAGGGCCACAATGAGCAGTTCTTC. Translating gives CASSQGQGHNEQFF. Variable domain in full (rest from reference TRBV5-1 and TRBJ2-1): KAGVTQTPRYLIKTRGQQVTLSCSPISGHRSVSWYQQTPGQGLQFLFEYFSETQRNKGNFPGRFSGRQFSNSRSEMNVSTLELGDSALYLCASSQGQGHNEQFFGPGTRLTVL.

The chain recombines TRBV24-1 with TRBJ2-7, with 8 bases lining up with TRBD2. The CDR3 sequence is 12 residues long. Germline-derived CDR1 and CDR2 are KGHDR and SFDVKD. V shed 9 bases, J shed 7 bases, and the junction held 7 bases outside the gene matches. DNA of the CDR3: TGTGCCACCTCTGCGGGGGGCCGGGAGCAGTACTTC. It encodes CATSAGGREQYF.

The V call is TRBV14, the J call TRBJ2-7; D is uncertain. In germline, CDR1 is SGHDN, CDR2 FVKESK. Trimming pared 4 bases from V and 2 bases from J, leaving 12 bases between. The CDR3 is made up of 14 amino acids. The CDR3 DNA is TGTGCCAGCAGCCTAAGGCAGGTCACCTACGAGCAGTACTTC. The encoded protein is CASSLRQVTYEQYF.

The chain combines TRBV7-9 with TRBJ2-5; 9 positions match TRBD2. Germline V lookup: CDR1 SEHNR, CDR2 FQNEAQ (reference sequence). CDR3 length: 14 residues. V trimming: 5 bases; J trimming: 3 bases; junction bases outside the gene matches: 4. Written as DNA, the CDR3 is TGTGCCAGCAGCCAGTGGACTAGCGAAGAGACCCAGTACTTC. Residues: CASSQWTSEETQYF.

This chain connects TRBV29-1 to TRBJ2-7; TRBD2 might be the D (7 bases). The CDR3 runs to 14 residues. Trimming took off 3 bases at V and 1 base at J, with 13 bases between the two ends. Per the germline V gene, CDR1 is SQVTM and CDR2 is ANQGSEA. The CDR3 DNA reads as TGCAGCGTTGATGGGGGGGGCACTTCCTACGAGCAGTACTTC. Protein: CSVDGGGTSYEQYF.

This sequence joins TRBV28 and TRBJ2-7; D is unresolved. The CDR3 length is 11 residues. Germline-derived CDR1 and CDR2 are MDHEN and SYDVKM. The germline V and J ends were trimmed by 3 bases and 4 bases, with 4 bases remaining between them. The CDR3 DNA reads as TGTGCCAGCAGTTTCGGTTACGAGCAGTACTTC. This codes for CASSFGYEQYF.

This rearrangement joins TRBV12-3 or TRBV12-4 to TRBJ2-7; TRBD2 might be the D (6 bases). V was shortened by 7 bases and J by 4 bases, with 11 bases between the two germline ends. CDR3 length equals 12 residues. DNA for the CDR3: TGTGCCAGCACTAGCGACCCGTACGAGCAGTACTTC. It specifies CASTSDPYEQYF.

This sequence joins TRBV5-5 and TRBJ1-5; the D gene is possibly TRBD1 (6 bases). The CDR3 extends over 13 amino acids. V lost 2 bases and J 11 bases, leaving 14 bases between the germline ends. Germline CDR1 is SGHKS and CDR2 is YYEKEE (reference sequence). The CDR3 region is CASSFGGPGAQHF. In DNA, the CDR3 is TGTGCCAGCAGCTTTGGGGGCCCAGGGGCCCAGCATTTT.

The chain combines TRBV10-2 with TRBJ2-1; the D gene is possibly TRBD1 (5 bases). Germline V gives CDR1 WSHSY, CDR2 SAAADI. The CDR3 consists of 14 residues. V lost 1 base to trimming and J lost 8 bases, with 12 bases between them. The CDR3 bases are TGCGCCAGCAGTGAGTTTCAGGGTGTGGATGAGCAGTTCTTC. Amino acid sequence: CASSEFQGVDEQFF.

V gene TRBV2 combines with J gene TRBJ1-2, with no clear D. There are 14 residues in the CDR3. Germline V gene lookup returns CDR1 SNHLY and CDR2 FYNNEI. V lost 4 bases and J 1 base, leaving 10 bases between the germline ends. The CDR3 spells CASSARPGNYGYTF. DNA for the CDR3: TGTGCCAGCAGTGCGAGACCGGGTAACTATGGCTACACCTTC.

The V call is TRBV5-4, the J call TRBJ1-2; no clear D gene. CDR3 length: 17 amino acids. Trimming cost V 4 bases and J 0 bases, with 19 bases left between them. Per germline, CDR1 SGHNT and CDR2 YYREEE (reference sequence). The CDR3 sequence is CASSQVRTPAANYGYTF. The CDR3 DNA sequence: TGTGCCAGCAGCCAAGTGAGGACGCCAGCGGCTAACTATGGCTACACCTTC. The variable domain in full, with the rest retrieved from reference TRBV5-4 and TRBJ1-2, is ETGVTQSPTHLIKTRGQQVTLRCSSQSGHNTVSWYQQALGQGPQFIFQYYREEENGRGNFPPRFSGLQFPNYSSELNVNALELDDSALYLCASSQVRTPAANYGYTFGSGTRLTVV.

This rearrangement joins TRBV12-3 or TRBV12-4 to TRBJ2-7, with TRBD2 matching over 8 bases. There are 13 residues in the CDR3. The ends lost 9 bases at V and 4 bases at J; junction bases unmatched: 8. The DNA of the CDR3 is TGTGCCAGTTGGACTAGCAGATTTTACGAGCAGTACTTC. Protein product: CASWTSRFYEQYF.

This clone was recorded at least ten times. This sequence joins TRBV19 and TRBJ2-3, with 8 bases matching TRBD2. Germline V gives CDR1 LNHDA, CDR2 SQIVND (reference sequence). V shed 6 bases and J 2 bases; nucleotides not matched to a gene: 10. The CDR3 runs to 16 residues. CDR3 nucleotide sequence: TGTGCCAGTAGAAGTGGGCTAGCGGGCTTCACAGATACGCAGTATTTT. Protein product: CASRSGLAGFTDTQYF.

V gene TRBV6-5 combines with J gene TRBJ2-7; 8 positions match TRBD1. The germline gives CDR1 MNHEY, CDR2 SVGAGI. With V trimmed by 7 bases and J by 1 base, 9 bases remained unmatched. This CDR3 region has 15 residues. CDR3: CASTIWTGLSYEQYF. The CDR3, as DNA: TGTGCCAGCACAATCTGGACAGGGCTATCCTACGAGCAGTACTTC.

CDR3 residues: CASSLRGEAPLHF. DNA of the CDR3: TGTGCCAGCAGCCTACGAGGGGAGGCACCCCTCCACTTT. The chain combines TRBV13 with TRBJ1-6; a possible D gene is TRBD1 (5 bases). Germline V CDR1 and CDR2: PRHDT, FYEKMQ (reference sequence). The V gene lost 5 bases and the J gene lost 11 bases, with 13 bases spanning the gap. The CDR3 spans 13 residues.

This chain links TRBV28 with TRBJ2-7; D is perhaps TRBD2 (6 bases). Per the germline V gene, CDR1 is MDHEN and CDR2 is SYDVKM. The CDR3 extends over 16 amino acids. Trimming stripped 5 bases from V and 1 base from J, with 18 bases between. The CDR3 region has the DNA TGTGCCAGCAGTACAGCCGGGACTGGAGGGTCCTACGAGCAGTACTTC. Protein product: CASSTAGTGGSYEQYF. Filled out from reference TRBV28 and TRBJ2-7, the complete variable domain reads DVKVTQSSRYLVKRTGEKVFLECVQDMDHENMFWYRQDPGLGLRLIYFSYDVKMKEKGDIPEGYSVSREKKERFSLILESASTNQTSMYLCASSTAGTGGSYEQYFGPGTRLTVT.

The rearrangement links TRBV28 to TRBJ1-1; TRBD1 matches 12 bases. V dropped 3 bases and J dropped 6; count of bases not matched to a gene: 5. CDR1 and CDR2 from the germline V gene are MDHEN and SYDVKM. The CDR3 is 15 amino acids. The chain's CDR3 is CASSFSGQGASEAFF. The CDR3 region has the DNA TGTGCCAGCAGTTTCTCGGGACAGGGGGCCTCTGAAGCTTTCTTT. Looking up the rest from reference TRBV28 and TRBJ1-1 gives the full variable domain: DVKVTQSSRYLVKRTGEKVFLECVQDMDHENMFWYRQDPGLGLRLIYFSYDVKMKEKGDIPEGYSVSREKKERFSLILESASTNQTSMYLCASSFSGQGASEAFFGQGTRLTVV.

This rearrangement joins TRBV5-1 to TRBJ2-5; TRBD2 aligns across 13 bases. There are 15 residues in the CDR3. CDR1 is SGHRS and CDR2 is YFSETQ in the germline V gene. The V gene end was trimmed by 4 bases and the J gene end by 4 bases; junction bases not matched to a gene: 4. The DNA for the CDR3 is TGCGCCAGCAGCCCAGGACTAGCGGGAGTAGAGACCCAGTACTTC. It encodes CASSPGLAGVETQYF.

This clone was observed a single time. The chain is built from TRBV28 and TRBJ2-1, with 9 bases fitting TRBD2. Germline CDR1 reads MDHEN; CDR2 reads SYDVKM. The CDR3 sequence is 17 residues long. After removal of 3 bases from V and 8 bases from J, the junction contained 14 bases not matched to a gene. CDR3: CASSFSLRAGGAHEQFF. The CDR3 coding sequence is TGTGCCAGCAGTTTCTCCCTCCGGGCGGGAGGGGCGCATGAGCAGTTCTTC.